These T cell receptor beta chains were read from a single sample in a study of blood T cells in healthy people across ages. TCRdb recomputed calls from the 5' RACE reads with MiXCR, one row per CDR3 protein. The sample has about 720,000 distinct CDR3 sequences, about 25% seen once. This sample was shared with a second study, whose subject was T cells of mothers and their children.

The sequenced sample consisted of blood. These receptors all stem from a boy aged 5-17 years in good health. Each CDR3 is given with its conserved first and last residue. A D gene is named only where the DNA matches it firmly. Size is stated for part of the rows, as once, few or many counts, or as a class when the clone is expanded.

v_gene,len,j_gene,abundance,d_gene,CDR3aa,CDR3nt
TRBV6-5,14,TRBJ2-1,few,TRBD2,CASRSRLAGGQEFF,TGTGCCAGCAGGTCTCGACTAGCGGGGGGGCAGGAGTTCTTC
TRBV5-6,14,TRBJ2-4,-,-,CASSWQGGKNIQYF,TGTGCCAGCAGCTGGCAGGGAGGCAAAAACATTCAGTACTTC
TRBV5-6,18,TRBJ1-1,few,-,CASSSGSGGRIMNTEAFF,TGTGCCAGCAGCTCGGGGTCTGGGGGGAGAATCATGAACACTGAAGCTTTCTTT
TRBV10-3,12,TRBJ2-5,once,-,CAIGQAQETRYF,TGTGCCATCGGGCAGGCCCAAGAGACCCGGTACTTC
TRBV20-1,14,TRBJ1-1,-,-,CSARDGTQGPEAFF,TGCAGTGCTAGAGACGGGACTCAAGGCCCTGAAGCTTTCTTT
TRBV25-1,14,TRBJ2-1,-,-,CASSESIGGNEQFF,TGTGCCAGCAGTGAATCTATAGGGGGAAATGAGCAGTTCTTC
TRBV7-9,15,TRBJ2-1,-,TRBD2,CASSETSGRINEQFF,TGTGCCAGCAGCGAAACTAGCGGGAGAATCAATGAGCAGTTCTTC
TRBV29-1,15,TRBJ1-2,few,TRBD1,CSVPAGTGSGYGYTF,TGCAGCGTCCCAGCCGGGACAGGGAGTGGGTATGGCTACACCTTC
TRBV7-2,14,TRBJ2-1,-,-,CASSSDRSYNEQFF,TGTGCCAGCAGTAGTGACAGGAGTTACAATGAGCAGTTCTTC
TRBV3-1,12,TRBJ1-2,few,-,CALSGRGYGYTF,TGTGCCCTCTCCGGGAGGGGGTATGGCTACACCTTC
TRBV9,15,TRBJ1-4,-,TRBD1,CASSAGTGGNEKLFF,TGTGCCAGCAGCGCGGGGACAGGGGGCAATGAAAAACTGTTTTTT
TRBV6-5,14,TRBJ1-1,-,-,CASSYGGPGFEAFF,TGTGCCAGCAGTTACGGGGGTCCTGGCTTTGAAGCTTTCTTT
TRBV3-1,17,TRBJ2-1,-,-,CASSPDLPGLSYNEQFF,TGTGCCAGCAGCCCGGACCTACCGGGCCTGTCCTACAATGAGCAGTTCTTC
TRBV15,12,TRBJ2-5,-,-,CATGRAYGTQYF,TGTGCCACCGGCAGGGCCTATGGGACCCAGTACTTC
TRBV28,14,TRBJ1-4,few,-,CASTRQVEKEKLFF,TGTGCCAGCACGCGGCAGGTCGAGAAAGAAAAACTGTTTTTT
TRBV4-1,19,TRBJ2-4,-,TRBD2,CASSQLVSGSDLAKNIQYF,TGCGCCAGCAGCCAACTGGTTAGCGGGAGCGACTTAGCCAAAAACATTCAGTACTTC
TRBV5-1,16,TRBJ2-3,-,TRBD2,CASSWGTSGRTDTQYF,TGCGCCAGCAGCTGGGGGACTAGCGGGAGAACAGATACGCAGTATTTT
TRBV7-9,16,TRBJ2-5,-,TRBD1,CASSLAGQGPAGEQYF,TGTGCCAGCAGCTTAGCCGGACAGGGGCCTGCCGGGGAGCAGTACTTC
TRBV20-1,13,TRBJ2-7,-,TRBD2,CSASEREAPEQYF,TGCAGTGCTAGCGAGCGGGAGGCCCCCGAGCAGTACTTC
TRBV7-3,11,TRBJ2-3,once,-,CASKETDTQYF,TGTGCCAGCAAGGAAACAGATACGCAGTATTTT
TRBV5-1,13,TRBJ1-4,few,-,CASSRGVGEKLFF,TGCGCCAGCAGCAGGGGAGTCGGTGAAAAACTGTTTTTT
TRBV7-2,14,TRBJ2-7,few,TRBD1,CASSSRQGDYEQYF,TGTGCCAGCAGCTCCCGACAGGGAGACTACGAGCAGTACTTC
TRBV28,12,TRBJ2-3,-,-,CASTARTDTQYF,TGTGCCAGCACCGCTCGGACAGATACGCAGTATTTT
TRBV29-1,13,TRBJ2-7,-,-,CSVVRAGTYEQYF,TGCAGCGTTGTCCGGGCAGGGACCTACGAGCAGTACTTC
TRBV7-2,15,TRBJ2-7,once,TRBD2,CASSFLAGGTYEQYF,TGTGCTAGCAGCTTTCTAGCGGGGGGGACCTACGAGCAGTACTTC
TRBV11-2,14,TRBJ2-5,-,-,CASTFLTDQETQYF,TGTGCCAGCACCTTCCTGACGGACCAAGAGACCCAGTACTTC